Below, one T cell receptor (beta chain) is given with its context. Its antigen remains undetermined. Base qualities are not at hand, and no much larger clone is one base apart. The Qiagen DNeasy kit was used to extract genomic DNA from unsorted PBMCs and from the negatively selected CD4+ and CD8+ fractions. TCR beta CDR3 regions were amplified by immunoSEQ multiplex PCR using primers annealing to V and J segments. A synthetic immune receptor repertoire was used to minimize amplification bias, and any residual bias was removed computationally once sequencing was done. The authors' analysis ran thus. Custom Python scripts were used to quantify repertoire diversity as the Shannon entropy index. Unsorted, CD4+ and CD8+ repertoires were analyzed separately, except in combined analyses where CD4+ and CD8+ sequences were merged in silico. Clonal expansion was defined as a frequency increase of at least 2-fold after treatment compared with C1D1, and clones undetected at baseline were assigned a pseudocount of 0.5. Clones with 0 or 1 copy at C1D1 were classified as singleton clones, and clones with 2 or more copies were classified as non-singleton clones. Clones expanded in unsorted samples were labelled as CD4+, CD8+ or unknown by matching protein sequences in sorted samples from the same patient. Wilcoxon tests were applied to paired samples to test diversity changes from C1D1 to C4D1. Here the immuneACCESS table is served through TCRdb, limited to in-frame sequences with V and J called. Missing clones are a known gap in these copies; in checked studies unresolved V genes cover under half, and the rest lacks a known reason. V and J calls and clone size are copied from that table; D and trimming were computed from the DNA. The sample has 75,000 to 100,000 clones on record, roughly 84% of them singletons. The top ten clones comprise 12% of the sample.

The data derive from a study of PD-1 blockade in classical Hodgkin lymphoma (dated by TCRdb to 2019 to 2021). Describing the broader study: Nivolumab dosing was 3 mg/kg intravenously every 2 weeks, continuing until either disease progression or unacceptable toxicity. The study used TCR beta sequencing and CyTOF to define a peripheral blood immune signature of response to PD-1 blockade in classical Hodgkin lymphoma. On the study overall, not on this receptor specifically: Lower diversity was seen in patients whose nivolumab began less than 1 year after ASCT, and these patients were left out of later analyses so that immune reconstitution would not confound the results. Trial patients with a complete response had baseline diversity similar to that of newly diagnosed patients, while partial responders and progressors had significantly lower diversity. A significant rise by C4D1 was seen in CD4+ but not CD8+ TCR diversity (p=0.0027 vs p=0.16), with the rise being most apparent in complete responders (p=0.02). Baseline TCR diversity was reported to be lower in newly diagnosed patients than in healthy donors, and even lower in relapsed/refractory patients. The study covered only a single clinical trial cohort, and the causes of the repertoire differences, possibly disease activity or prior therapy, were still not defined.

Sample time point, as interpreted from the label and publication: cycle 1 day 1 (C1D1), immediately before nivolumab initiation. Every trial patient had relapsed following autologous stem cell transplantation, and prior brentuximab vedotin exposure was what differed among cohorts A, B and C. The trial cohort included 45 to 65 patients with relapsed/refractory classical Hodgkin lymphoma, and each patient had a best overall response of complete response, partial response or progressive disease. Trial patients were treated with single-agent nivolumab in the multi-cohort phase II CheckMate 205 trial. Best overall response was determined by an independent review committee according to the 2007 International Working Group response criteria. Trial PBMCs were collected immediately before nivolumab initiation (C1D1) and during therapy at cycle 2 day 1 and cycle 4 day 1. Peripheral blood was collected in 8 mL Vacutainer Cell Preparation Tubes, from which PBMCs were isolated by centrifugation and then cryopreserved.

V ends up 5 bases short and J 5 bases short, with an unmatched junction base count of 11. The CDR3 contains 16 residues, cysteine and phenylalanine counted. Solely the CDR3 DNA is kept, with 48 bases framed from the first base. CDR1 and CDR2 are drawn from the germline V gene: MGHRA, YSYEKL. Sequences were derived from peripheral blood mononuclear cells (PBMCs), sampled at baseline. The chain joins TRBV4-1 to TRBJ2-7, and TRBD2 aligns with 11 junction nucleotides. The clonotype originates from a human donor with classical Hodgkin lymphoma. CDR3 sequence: CASSSSGRAPVHEQYF. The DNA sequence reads TGCGCCAGCAGCAGTAGCGGGAGGGCCCCCGTCCACGAGCAGTACTTC.